The text below deals with one TCR beta chain. Its antigen is still unknown. The CDR3 is 15 amino acids. V trimming: 7 bases; J trimming: 3 bases; junction bases outside the gene matches: 8. Germline V gives CDR1 SNHLY, CDR2 FYNNEI. Generated by immunoSEQ multiplex PCR, the TCRdb table keeps only in-frame clones and is missing some. In the table there are more than 13,000 clones, more than 85% of which are singletons. This entry belongs to a study of OX40 agonist ivuxolimab in advanced cancers. As for the study in general: The treatment was a fully human IgG2 OX40 agonist, ivuxolimab. Three patients got partial responses; one had hepatocellular carcinoma and two had cutaneous melanoma.

Broader study findings: At doses 0.1 to 3.0 mg/kg, CD4+ and CD8+ clones expanded. On average, a greater number of expanded clones characterised CD8+ T cells relative to CD4+.

This specimen was CD4+ or CD8+ T cells sorted from blood, taken in a trial of the OX40 agonist ivuxolimab. The chain is built from TRBV2 and TRBJ2-3; 9 nucleotides align to TRBD1. The TCR sequence derives from an adult with an advanced solid tumor such as melanoma, head and neck, liver or kidney cancer. Written as DNA, the CDR3 is TGTGCCAGCACTTACCGGGACAGGGTTACAGATACGCAGTATTTT. This sequence encodes CASTYRDRVTDTQYF.